This TCR beta chain stems from a study of T cell changes during pregnancy in multiple sclerosis. V was shortened by 6 bases and J by 2 bases, with 9 bases between the two germline ends. CDR1 MNHNY and CDR2 SVGAGI come from the germline V gene (reference sequence). This CDR3 comprises 13 residues. Profiling relied on immunoSEQ multiplex PCR, and the TCRdb table lists in-frame clones only, not all of them. There are 110,000 or so clones in the sample; 90% to 95% occur only once, and 6.2% lies in the top ten. V usage is TRBV6-6 and J usage is TRBJ2-3; D is perhaps TRBD2 (6 bases). The TCR comes from a female donor with multiple sclerosis, enrolled in a pregnancy study. This specimen consisted of peripheral blood, obtained before pregnancy. CDR3 sequence reads: CASRGLYTDTQYF. The CDR3 DNA reads as TGTGCCAGCAGGGGACTGTACACAGATACGCAGTATTTT.